This TCR beta chain is drawn from a study of blood T cell repertoires in COVID-19. Study-level background: The United States, Italy and Spain supplied acute and convalescent COVID-19 samples. Sample material is recorded as cDNA or gDNA derived from T cells, B-cell-depleted T cells, or PBMCs.

Original handling: Estimation of nucleated cell counts relied on the amplification of reference gene primers. Clones were sequenced by immunoSEQ multiplex PCR, and TCRdb holds only the in-frame ones, with some missing. V and J calls and clone size come straight from that table; D and trimming were deduced from the DNA. Among some 100,000 clones listed, 85% to 90% were seen once. J gave up 5 bases and V 6 bases, and 5 bases lay outside the gene matches. This CDR3 has 15 amino acids. Germline V lookup: CDR1 MNHEY, CDR2 SMNVEV (reference sequence). The origin of this receptor is a human donor with acute or convalescent COVID-19. The donor label of this sample is uncertain. The sequenced sample was peripheral blood. V gene TRBV27 combines with J gene TRBJ1-6; 9 bases match TRBD1. CDR3 nucleotide sequence: TGTGCCAGCAGGTCGGACAGGGGCAATAATTCACCCCTCCACTTT. This encodes CASRSDRGNNSPLHF.